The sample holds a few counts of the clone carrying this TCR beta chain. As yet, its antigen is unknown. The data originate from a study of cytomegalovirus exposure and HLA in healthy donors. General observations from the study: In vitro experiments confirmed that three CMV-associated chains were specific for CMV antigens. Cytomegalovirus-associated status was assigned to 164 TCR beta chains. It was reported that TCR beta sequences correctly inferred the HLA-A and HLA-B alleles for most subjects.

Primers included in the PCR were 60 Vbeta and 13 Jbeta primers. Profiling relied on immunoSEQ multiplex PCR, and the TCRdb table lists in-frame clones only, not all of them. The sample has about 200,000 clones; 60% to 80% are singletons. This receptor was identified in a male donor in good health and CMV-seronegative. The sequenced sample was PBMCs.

The CDR3 protein is CASSYRDRGQPQHF. The CDR3 DNA reads as TGCGCCAGCAGTTACCGGGACAGGGGTCAGCCCCAGCATTTT. This chain uses TRBV4-1 with TRBJ1-5; 10 nucleotides align to TRBD1. This CDR3 has 14 amino acids. With V trimmed by 6 bases and J by 6 bases, 5 bases remained unmatched. Germline CDR1 is MGHRA and CDR2 is YSYEKL.